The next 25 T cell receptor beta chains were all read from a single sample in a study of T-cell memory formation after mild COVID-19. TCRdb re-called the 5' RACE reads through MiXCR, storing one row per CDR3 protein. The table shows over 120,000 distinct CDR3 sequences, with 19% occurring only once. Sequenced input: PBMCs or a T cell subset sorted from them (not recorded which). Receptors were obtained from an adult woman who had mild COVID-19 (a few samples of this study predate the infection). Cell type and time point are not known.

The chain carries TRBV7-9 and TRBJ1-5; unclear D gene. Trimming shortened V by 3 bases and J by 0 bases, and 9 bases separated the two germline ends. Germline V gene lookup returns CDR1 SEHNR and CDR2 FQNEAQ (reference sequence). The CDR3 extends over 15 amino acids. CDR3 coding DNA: TGTGCCAGCAGCTTTTCCAGAGATAGCAATCAGCCCCAGCATTTT. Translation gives CASSFSRDSNQPQHF.

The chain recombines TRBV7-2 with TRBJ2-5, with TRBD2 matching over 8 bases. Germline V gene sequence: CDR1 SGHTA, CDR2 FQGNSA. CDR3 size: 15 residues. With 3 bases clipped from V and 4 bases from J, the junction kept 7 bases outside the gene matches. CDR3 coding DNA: TGTGCCAGCAGCTTTGTCGCGGGAGGTGGAGAGACCCAGTACTTC. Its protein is CASSFVAGGGETQYF.

The CDR3 reads CASSYSGTTSTDTQYF. The CDR3 DNA reads as TGTGCCAGCAGTTACTCGGGGACGACTAGCACAGATACGCAGTATTTT. The chain combines TRBV6-5 with TRBJ2-3; D possibly uses TRBD1 or TRBD2 (5 bases each). The CDR3 spans 16 residues. V lost 0 bases and J 0 bases, leaving 10 bases between the germline ends. Germline loops: CDR1 MNHEY, CDR2 SVGAGI.

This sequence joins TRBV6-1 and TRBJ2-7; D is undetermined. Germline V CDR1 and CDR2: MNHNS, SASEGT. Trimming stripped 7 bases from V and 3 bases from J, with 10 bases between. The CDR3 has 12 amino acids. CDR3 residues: CASTTELYEQYF. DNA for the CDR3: TGTGCCAGCACTACAGAACTCTACGAGCAGTACTTC.

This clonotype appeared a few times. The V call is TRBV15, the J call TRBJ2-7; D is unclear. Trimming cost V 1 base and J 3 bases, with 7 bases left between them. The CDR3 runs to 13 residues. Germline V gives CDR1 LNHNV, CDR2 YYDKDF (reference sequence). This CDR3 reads CATSRGPGYEQYF. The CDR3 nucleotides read TGTGCCACCAGCAGAGGCCCGGGCTACGAGCAGTACTTC.

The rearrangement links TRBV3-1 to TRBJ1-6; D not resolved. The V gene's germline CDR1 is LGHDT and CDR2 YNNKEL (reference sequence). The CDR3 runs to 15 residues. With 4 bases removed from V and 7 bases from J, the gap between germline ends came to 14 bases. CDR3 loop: CASSLGRIGNSPLHF. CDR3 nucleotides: TGTGCCAGCAGCCTCGGTCGTATCGGGAATTCACCCCTCCACTTT. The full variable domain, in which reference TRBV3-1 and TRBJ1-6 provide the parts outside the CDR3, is DTAVSQTPKYLVTQMGNDKSIKCEQNLGHDTMYWYKQDSKKFLKIMFSYNNKELIINETVPNRFSPKSPDKAHLNLHINSLELGDSAVYFCASSLGRIGNSPLHFGNGTRLTVT.

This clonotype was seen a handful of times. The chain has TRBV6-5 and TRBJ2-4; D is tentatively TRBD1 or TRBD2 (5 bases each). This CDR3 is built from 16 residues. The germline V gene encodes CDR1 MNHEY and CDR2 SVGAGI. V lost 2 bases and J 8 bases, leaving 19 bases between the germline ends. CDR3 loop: CASSYRIAGFGDIQYF. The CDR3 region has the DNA TGTGCCAGCAGTTACCGCATCGCAGGGTTCGGGGACATTCAGTACTTC.

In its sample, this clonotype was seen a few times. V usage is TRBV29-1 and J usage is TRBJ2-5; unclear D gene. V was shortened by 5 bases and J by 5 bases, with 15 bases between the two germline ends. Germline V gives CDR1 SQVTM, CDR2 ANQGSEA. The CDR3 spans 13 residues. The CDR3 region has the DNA TGCAGCGTTCCTGGGGTGCCCAGGGAGACCCAGTACTTC. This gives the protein CSVPGVPRETQYF.

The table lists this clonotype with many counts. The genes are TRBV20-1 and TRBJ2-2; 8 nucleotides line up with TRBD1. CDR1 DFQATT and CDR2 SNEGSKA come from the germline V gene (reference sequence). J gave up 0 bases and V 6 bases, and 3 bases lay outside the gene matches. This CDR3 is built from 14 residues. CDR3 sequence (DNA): TGCAGTGCGCAGGGGGCAGCGAACACCGGGGAGCTGTTTTTT. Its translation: CSAQGAANTGELFF.

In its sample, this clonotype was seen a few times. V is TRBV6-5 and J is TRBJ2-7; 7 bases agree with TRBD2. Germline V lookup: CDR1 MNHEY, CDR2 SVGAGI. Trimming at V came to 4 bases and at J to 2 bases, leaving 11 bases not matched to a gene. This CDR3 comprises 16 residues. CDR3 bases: TGTGCCAGCAGTTGGGAGGGGCCCCTGGCTCCCTACGAGCAGTACTTC. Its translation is CASSWEGPLAPYEQYF.

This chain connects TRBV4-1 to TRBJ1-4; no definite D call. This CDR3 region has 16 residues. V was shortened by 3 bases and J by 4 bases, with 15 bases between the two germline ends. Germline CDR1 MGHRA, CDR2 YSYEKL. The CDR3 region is CASSHGIGPFNEKLFF. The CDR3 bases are TGCGCCAGCAGCCATGGAATAGGCCCTTTTAATGAAAAACTGTTTTTT.

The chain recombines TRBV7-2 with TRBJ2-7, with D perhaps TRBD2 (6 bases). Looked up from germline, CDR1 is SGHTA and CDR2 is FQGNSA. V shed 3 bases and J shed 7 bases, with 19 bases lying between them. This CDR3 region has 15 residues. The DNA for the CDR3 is TGTGCCAGCAGCTTGGCCGGGACTCCTCGGGGAGAGCAGTACTTC. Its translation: CASSLAGTPRGEQYF.

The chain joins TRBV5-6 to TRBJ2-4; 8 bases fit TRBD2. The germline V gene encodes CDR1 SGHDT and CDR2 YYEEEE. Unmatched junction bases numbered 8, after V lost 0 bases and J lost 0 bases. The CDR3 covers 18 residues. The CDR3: CASSLASGGTLAKNIQYF. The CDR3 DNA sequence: TGTGCCAGCAGCTTGGCAAGCGGGGGAACTTTAGCCAAAAACATTCAGTACTTC.

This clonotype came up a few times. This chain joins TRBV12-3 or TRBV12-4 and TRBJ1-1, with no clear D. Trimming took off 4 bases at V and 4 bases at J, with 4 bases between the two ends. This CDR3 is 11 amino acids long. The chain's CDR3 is CASSSATEAFF. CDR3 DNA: TGTGCCAGCAGTTCAGCCACTGAAGCTTTCTTT.

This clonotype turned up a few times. In nucleotides, the CDR3 is TGTGCCAGCAGCTTAGCGGGACTAGCGGGAAATCCTAATGAGCAGTTCTTC. Translating gives CASSLAGLAGNPNEQFF. This rearrangement joins TRBV7-2 to TRBJ2-1; 13 bases align to TRBD2. The CDR3 consists of 17 residues. Germline loops: CDR1 SGHTA, CDR2 FQGNSA. The V gene end was trimmed by 0 bases and the J gene end by 7 bases; junction bases not matched to a gene: 6.

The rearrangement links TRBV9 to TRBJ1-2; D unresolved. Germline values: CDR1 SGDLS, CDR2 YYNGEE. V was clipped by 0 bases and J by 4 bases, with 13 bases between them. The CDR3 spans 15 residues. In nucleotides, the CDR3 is TGTGCCAGCAGCGTAGCTACGGCCTCCTCCTATGGCTACACCTTC. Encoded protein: CASSVATASSYGYTF.

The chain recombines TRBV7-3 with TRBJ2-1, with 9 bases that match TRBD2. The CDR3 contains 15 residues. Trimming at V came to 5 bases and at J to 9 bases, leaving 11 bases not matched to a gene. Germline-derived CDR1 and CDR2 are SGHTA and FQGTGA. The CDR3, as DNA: TGTGCCAGCAGCCTATCTGGACTAGCGCAGGGTGAGCAGTTCTTC. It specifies CASSLSGLAQGEQFF.

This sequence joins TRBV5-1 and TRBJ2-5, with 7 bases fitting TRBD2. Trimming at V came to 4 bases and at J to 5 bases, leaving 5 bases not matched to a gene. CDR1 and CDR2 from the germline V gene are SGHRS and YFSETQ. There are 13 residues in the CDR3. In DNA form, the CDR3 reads TGCGCCAGCAGCCCGGTGGGAGGGGAGACCCAGTACTTC. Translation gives CASSPVGGETQYF.

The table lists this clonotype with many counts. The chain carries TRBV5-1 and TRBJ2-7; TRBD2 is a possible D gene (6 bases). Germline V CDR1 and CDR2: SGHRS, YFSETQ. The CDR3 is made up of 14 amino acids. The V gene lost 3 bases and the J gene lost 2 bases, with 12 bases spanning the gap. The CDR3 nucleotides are TGCGCCAGCAGCTCCGAAGGCGGGGCCTACGAGCAGTACTTC. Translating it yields CASSSEGGAYEQYF.

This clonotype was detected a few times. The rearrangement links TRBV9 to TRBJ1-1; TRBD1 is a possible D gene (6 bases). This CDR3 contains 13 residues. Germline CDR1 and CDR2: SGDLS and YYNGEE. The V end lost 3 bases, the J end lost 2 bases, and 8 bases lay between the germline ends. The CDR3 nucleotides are TGTGCCAGCAGCGGGACAGCAAACACTGAAGCTTTCTTT. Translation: CASSGTANTEAFF.

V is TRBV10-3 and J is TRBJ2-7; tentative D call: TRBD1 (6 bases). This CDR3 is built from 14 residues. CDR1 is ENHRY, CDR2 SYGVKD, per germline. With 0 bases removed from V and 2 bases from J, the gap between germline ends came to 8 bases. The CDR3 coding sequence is TGTGCCATCAGTGAGTCGGGGGCAGCCTACGAGCAGTACTTC. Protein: CAISESGAAYEQYF.

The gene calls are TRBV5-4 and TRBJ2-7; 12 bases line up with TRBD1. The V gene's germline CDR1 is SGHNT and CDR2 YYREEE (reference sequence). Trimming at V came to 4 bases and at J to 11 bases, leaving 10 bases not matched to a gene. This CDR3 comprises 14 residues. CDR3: CASSPPGQGAPKYF. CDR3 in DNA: TGTGCCAGCAGCCCTCCGGGACAGGGGGCCCCTAAGTACTTC.

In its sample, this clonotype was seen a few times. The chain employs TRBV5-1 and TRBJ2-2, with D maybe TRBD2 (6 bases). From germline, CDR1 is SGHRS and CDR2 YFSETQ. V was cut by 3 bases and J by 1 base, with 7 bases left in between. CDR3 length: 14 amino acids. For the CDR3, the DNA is TGCGCCAGCAGCTCTAGCGTGAACACCGGGGAGCTGTTTTTT. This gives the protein CASSSSVNTGELFF. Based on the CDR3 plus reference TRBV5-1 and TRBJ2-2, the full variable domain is KAGVTQTPRYLIKTRGQQVTLSCSPISGHRSVSWYQQTPGQGLQFLFEYFSETQRNKGNFPGRFSGRQFSNSRSEMNVSTLELGDSALYLCASSSSVNTGELFFGEGSRLTVL.

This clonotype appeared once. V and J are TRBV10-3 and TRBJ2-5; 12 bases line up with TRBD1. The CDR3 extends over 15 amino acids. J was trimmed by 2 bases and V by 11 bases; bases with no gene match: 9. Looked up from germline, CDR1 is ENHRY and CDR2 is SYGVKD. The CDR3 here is CASGGQGAGQETQYF. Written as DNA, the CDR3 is TGTGCCTCCGGGGGACAGGGGGCAGGTCAAGAGACCCAGTACTTC.

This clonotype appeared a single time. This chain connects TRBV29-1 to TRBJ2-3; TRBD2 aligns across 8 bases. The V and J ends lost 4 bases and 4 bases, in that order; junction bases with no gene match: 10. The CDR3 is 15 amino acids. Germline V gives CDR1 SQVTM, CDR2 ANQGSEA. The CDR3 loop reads CSVATRGGPADTQYF. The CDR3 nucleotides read TGCAGCGTTGCGACTCGCGGGGGGCCGGCAGATACGCAGTATTTT.